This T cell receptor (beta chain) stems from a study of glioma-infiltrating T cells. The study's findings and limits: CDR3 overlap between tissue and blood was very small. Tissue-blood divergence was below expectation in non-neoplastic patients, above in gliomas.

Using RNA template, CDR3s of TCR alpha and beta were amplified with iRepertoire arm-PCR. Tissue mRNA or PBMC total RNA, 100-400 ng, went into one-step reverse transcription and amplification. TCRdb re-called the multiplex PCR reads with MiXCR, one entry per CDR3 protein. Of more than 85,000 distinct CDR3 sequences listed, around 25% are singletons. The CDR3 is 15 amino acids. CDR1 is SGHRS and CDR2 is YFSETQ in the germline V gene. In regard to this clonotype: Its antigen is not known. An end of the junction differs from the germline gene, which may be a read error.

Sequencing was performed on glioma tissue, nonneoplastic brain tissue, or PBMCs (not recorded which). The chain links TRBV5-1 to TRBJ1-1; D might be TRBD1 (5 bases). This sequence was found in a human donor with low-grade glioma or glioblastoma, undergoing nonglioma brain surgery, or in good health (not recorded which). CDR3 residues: CDSSLIGASHTEAFF. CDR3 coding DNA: TGCGACAGCAGCTTGATCGGGGCATCGCACACTGAAGCTTTCTTT.